This T cell receptor (beta chain) originates from a study of cytomegalovirus exposure and HLA in healthy donors. Broader study findings: In a later analysis, several top co-occurrence clusters appeared linked to parvovirus B19, influenza, CMV and Epstein-Barr virus.

On this clone itself: Its antigen is unidentified. At one of its ends the junction is not consistent with the germline gene, which may arise from a read error.

The PCR ran on 60 Vbeta and 13 Jbeta primers. Sequenced by immunoSEQ multiplex PCR; TCRdb stores in-frame clones only, minus some. Of roughly 44,000 clones listed, over 70% were seen once; the top ten hold around 3%. CDR3 size: 13 residues. CDR1 and CDR2 from the germline V gene are SEHNR and FQNEAQ (reference sequence). The TCR originated in a man aged 50 to 60 in good health and CMV-seronegative. The J gene is TRBJ2-7, the V gene TRBV7-9, with no clear D. Sequencing was carried out using PBMCs. The CDR3 loop reads CSSSLGSEYEQYF. The CDR3 bases are TGTTCCAGCAGCTTAGGGTCTGAGTACGAGCAGTACTTC.